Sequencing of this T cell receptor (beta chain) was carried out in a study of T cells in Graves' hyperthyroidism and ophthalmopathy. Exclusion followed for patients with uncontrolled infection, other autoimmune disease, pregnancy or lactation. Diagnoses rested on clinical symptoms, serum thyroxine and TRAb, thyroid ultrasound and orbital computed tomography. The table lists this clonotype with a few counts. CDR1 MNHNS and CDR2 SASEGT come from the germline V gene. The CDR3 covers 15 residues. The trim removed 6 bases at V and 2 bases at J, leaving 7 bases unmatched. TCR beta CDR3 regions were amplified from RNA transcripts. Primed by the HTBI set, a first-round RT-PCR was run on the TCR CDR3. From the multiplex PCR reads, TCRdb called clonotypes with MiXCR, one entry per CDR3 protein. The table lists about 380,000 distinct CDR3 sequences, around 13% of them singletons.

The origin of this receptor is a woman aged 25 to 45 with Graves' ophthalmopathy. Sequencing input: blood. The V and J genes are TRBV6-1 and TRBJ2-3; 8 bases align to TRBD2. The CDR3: CASRPTSGLTDTQYF. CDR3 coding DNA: TGTGCCAGCAGGCCTACTAGCGGACTCACAGATACGCAGTATTTT.